This is a list of T cell receptor beta chains from one sample in a study of Tregs in tolerant kidney transplant recipients. Only in-frame clones appear in the TCRdb table, and some are missing; sequencing was by immunoSEQ multiplex PCR. The sample carries about 100,000 clones, around 90% recorded once. The source material was CD4+ T cells from blood, sampled before the transplant. The receptors come from a human donor who received a combined kidney and bone marrow transplant. Both conserved end residues are part of each CDR3. D genes are given only for firm matches. Part of the rows lack a size; the others show once, few, many or a class for expanded clones.

cdr3_aa: CASSRQGAGTEAFF; cdr3_nt: TGTGCCAGCAGCCGACAGGGGGCGGGGACTGAAGCTTTCTTT; d_call: TRBD1; v_call: TRBV6-6; j_call: TRBJ1-1; clone_size: -
cdr3_aa: CASTPAGFRTTNYGYTF; cdr3_nt: TGTGCCAGTACCCCCGCCGGTTTTAGGACAACTAACTATGGCTACACCTTC; d_call: -; v_call: TRBV19; j_call: TRBJ1-2; clone_size: -
cdr3_aa: CASSSTGGWGYTF; cdr3_nt: TGTGCCAGCAGCTCGACAGGGGGCTGGGGCTACACCTTC; d_call: TRBD1; v_call: TRBV7-9; j_call: TRBJ1-2; clone_size: -
cdr3_aa: CAITPAGGTEAFF; cdr3_nt: TGTGCCATCACCCCAGCGGGAGGGACTGAAGCTTTCTTT; d_call: -; v_call: TRBV10-3; j_call: TRBJ1-1; clone_size: -
cdr3_aa: CASSSGGGSEAFF; cdr3_nt: TGTGCCAGTAGTTCCGGTGGGGGGAGTGAAGCTTTCTTT; d_call: -; v_call: TRBV19; j_call: TRBJ1-1; clone_size: -
cdr3_aa: CASSPRPGTSGRGGTDTQYF; cdr3_nt: TGCGCCAGCAGCCCGAGGCCCGGGACTAGCGGGAGGGGAGGCACAGATACGCAGTATTTT; d_call: TRBD2; v_call: TRBV5-1; j_call: TRBJ2-3; clone_size: -
cdr3_aa: CATQPAGLPYEQYF; cdr3_nt: TGTGCCACCCAACCTGCGGGACTTCCCTACGAGCAGTACTTC; d_call: -; v_call: TRBV28; j_call: TRBJ2-7; clone_size: -
cdr3_aa: CASSLAIGSGWETQYF; cdr3_nt: TGTGCCAGCAGCTTGGCCATCGGGTCGGGGTGGGAGACCCAGTACTTC; d_call: -; v_call: TRBV5-6; j_call: TRBJ2-5; clone_size: -
cdr3_aa: CASSLEGYGYTF; cdr3_nt: TGTGCCAGCAGCTTGGAGGGGTATGGCTACACCTTC; d_call: -; v_call: TRBV5-6; j_call: TRBJ1-2; clone_size: -
cdr3_aa: CASSRTGPPFYEQYF; cdr3_nt: TGTGCCAGCAGCCGGACTGGCCCACCCTTCTACGAGCAGTACTTC; d_call: -; v_call: TRBV7-2; j_call: TRBJ2-7; clone_size: -
cdr3_aa: CASTSLFKGPGHGYTF; cdr3_nt: TGTGCCAGCACCTCTCTCTTCAAAGGTCCAGGGCACGGCTACACCTTC; d_call: -; v_call: TRBV28; j_call: TRBJ1-2; clone_size: -
cdr3_aa: CSVGPPGAYNEQFF; cdr3_nt: TGCAGCGTTGGGCCCCCCGGGGCCTACAATGAGCAGTTCTTC; d_call: -; v_call: TRBV29-1; j_call: TRBJ2-1; clone_size: -
cdr3_aa: CASSFLQGGYGYTF; cdr3_nt: TGTGCCAGCAGTTTTCTGCAGGGAGGCTATGGCTACACCTTC; d_call: -; v_call: TRBV28; j_call: TRBJ1-2; clone_size: -
cdr3_aa: CASSITSGGTDTQYF; cdr3_nt: TGCGCCAGCAGCATAACTAGCGGGGGGACAGATACGCAGTATTTT; d_call: TRBD2; v_call: TRBV5-1; j_call: TRBJ2-3; clone_size: -
cdr3_aa: CASGRTKLAGGSYNEQFF; cdr3_nt: TGTGCTAGTGGCCGAACCAAACTAGCGGGGGGTTCCTACAATGAGCAGTTCTTC; d_call: TRBD2; v_call: TRBV12-5; j_call: TRBJ2-1; clone_size: -
cdr3_aa: CASSAREEPQHF; cdr3_nt: TGTGCCAGCAGTGCCCGGGAGGAGCCCCAGCATTTT; d_call: -; v_call: TRBV25-1; j_call: TRBJ1-5; clone_size: -
cdr3_aa: CASSPGGSGRKNIQYF; cdr3_nt: TGCGCCAGCAGCCCCGGGGGGAGTGGCCGCAAAAACATTCAGTACTTC; d_call: TRBD2; v_call: TRBV5-1; j_call: TRBJ2-4; clone_size: -
cdr3_aa: CASSPTGKTQPQHF; cdr3_nt: TGTGCCAGCTCACCGACCGGGAAAACTCAGCCCCAGCATTTT; d_call: -; v_call: TRBV18; j_call: TRBJ1-5; clone_size: -
cdr3_aa: CASSQGPYGYTF; cdr3_nt: TGTGCCAGCAGTCAGGGCCCCTATGGCTACACCTTC; d_call: -; v_call: TRBV11-3; j_call: TRBJ1-2; clone_size: -
cdr3_aa: CASRTTGADTQYF; cdr3_nt: TGTGCCAGCAGAACTACAGGGGCAGATACGCAGTATTTT; d_call: TRBD1; v_call: TRBV6-5; j_call: TRBJ2-3; clone_size: -
cdr3_aa: CASSHEGFYGYTF; cdr3_nt: TGTGCCAGCAGTCACGAGGGCTTCTATGGCTACACCTTC; d_call: -; v_call: TRBV27; j_call: TRBJ1-2; clone_size: -
cdr3_aa: CASSRPGQAHTGELFF; cdr3_nt: TGCGCCAGCAGCCGGCCGGGACAGGCACACACCGGGGAGCTGTTTTTT; d_call: TRBD1; v_call: TRBV4-1; j_call: TRBJ2-2; clone_size: once
cdr3_aa: CASSPFGGLNTEAFF; cdr3_nt: TGTGCCAGCAGCCCGTTTGGGGGCTTGAACACTGAAGCTTTCTTT; d_call: -; v_call: TRBV5-4; j_call: TRBJ1-1; clone_size: -
cdr3_aa: CASSADTGDTQYF; cdr3_nt: TGCGCCAGCAGTGCCGACACCGGTGATACGCAGTATTTT; d_call: -; v_call: TRBV10-1; j_call: TRBJ2-3; clone_size: -
cdr3_aa: CASRRLPGNSPLHF; cdr3_nt: TGTGCCAGCAGAAGACTCCCAGGGAATTCACCCCTCCACTTT; d_call: -; v_call: TRBV6-5; j_call: TRBJ1-6; clone_size: -